These T cell receptor beta chains were read from a single sample in a study of blood T cells in healthy people across ages. TCRdb called the 5' RACE reads again in MiXCR, with one record for every CDR3 protein. This sample has 1.5 million to 2 million distinct CDR3 sequences, with around 35% found just once. The sequenced sample was blood. The receptors here all came from a woman aged 25 to 39 in good health. Both conserved end residues are part of each CDR3. The order of the fields is D gene, clone size, J gene, V gene, CDR3 protein, CDR3 DNA. D genes are given only for firm matches. The size entry is marked missing in some rows and otherwise reads once, few, many or a size class.

D gene: .; clone size: once; J gene: TRBJ2-1; V gene: TRBV5-1; CDR3 protein: CASSPRETRNEQFF; CDR3 DNA: TGCGCCAGCAGCCCCAGAGAAACTAGGAATGAGCAGTTCTTC
D gene: .; clone size: .; J gene: TRBJ2-1; V gene: TRBV12-3/TRBV12-4; CDR3 protein: CASTIRRVSNEQFF; CDR3 DNA: TGTGCCAGCACCATTAGGAGGGTAAGCAATGAGCAGTTCTTC
D gene: TRBD1; clone size: few; J gene: TRBJ2-3; V gene: TRBV7-8; CDR3 protein: CASSRGRDSYTDTQYF; CDR3 DNA: TGTGCCAGCAGCCGCGGTAGGGACAGTTACACAGATACGCAGTATTTT
D gene: .; clone size: .; J gene: TRBJ2-1; V gene: TRBV25-1; CDR3 protein: CASSELDPYNEQFF; CDR3 DNA: TGTGCCAGCAGTGAACTGGATCCCTACAATGAGCAGTTCTTC
D gene: .; clone size: .; J gene: TRBJ1-2; V gene: TRBV4-1; CDR3 protein: CASSQDLASTYGYTF; CDR3 DNA: TGCGCCAGCAGCCAAGATCTAGCGAGTACCTATGGCTACACCTTC
D gene: .; clone size: .; J gene: TRBJ2-7; V gene: TRBV10-3; CDR3 protein: CAISEGGGLYEQYF; CDR3 DNA: TGTGCCATCAGTGAAGGGGGGGGACTATACGAGCAGTACTTC
D gene: .; clone size: few; J gene: TRBJ2-3; V gene: TRBV6-6; CDR3 protein: CASSYSRFTDTQYF; CDR3 DNA: TGTGCCAGCAGTTACTCGCGCTTCACAGATACGCAGTATTTT
D gene: TRBD1; clone size: few; J gene: TRBJ2-7; V gene: TRBV7-8; CDR3 protein: CASSLGAWFGTGFNEQYF; CDR3 DNA: TGTGCCAGCAGCTTAGGGGCTTGGTTTGGGACAGGTTTCAACGAGCAGTACTTC
D gene: .; clone size: .; J gene: TRBJ2-1; V gene: TRBV30; CDR3 protein: CASYPGLAGEQFF; CDR3 DNA: TGTGCCTCCTATCCTGGGTTAGCCGGTGAGCAGTTCTTC
D gene: TRBD2; clone size: .; J gene: TRBJ2-7; V gene: TRBV19; CDR3 protein: CASSIARAGAGYEQYF; CDR3 DNA: TGTGCCAGTAGTATAGCCCGAGCGGGAGCGGGTTACGAGCAGTACTTC
D gene: .; clone size: many; J gene: TRBJ2-1; V gene: TRBV20-1; CDR3 protein: CSARDRLTYSNEQFF; CDR3 DNA: TGCAGTGCTAGAGATAGGCTAACCTATTCCAATGAGCAGTTCTTC
D gene: TRBD1; clone size: .; J gene: TRBJ2-1; V gene: TRBV9; CDR3 protein: CASSVSPGQGIAQFF; CDR3 DNA: TGTGCCAGCAGCGTAAGTCCGGGACAGGGTATCGCTCAGTTCTTC
D gene: TRBD2; clone size: .; J gene: TRBJ2-1; V gene: TRBV12-3/TRBV12-4; CDR3 protein: CASSLRGMGTSGIYNEQFF; CDR3 DNA: TGTGCCAGCAGTTTACGGGGGATGGGGACTAGCGGGATCTACAATGAGCAGTTCTTC
D gene: .; clone size: .; J gene: TRBJ2-7; V gene: TRBV11-2; CDR3 protein: CASSLVGHAYEQYF; CDR3 DNA: TGTGCCAGCAGCTTAGTCGGGCACGCCTACGAGCAGTACTTC
D gene: TRBD1; clone size: .; J gene: TRBJ2-5; V gene: TRBV2; CDR3 protein: CAITGGRGETQYF; CDR3 DNA: TGTGCCATCACAGGGGGGCGCGGGGAGACCCAGTACTTC
D gene: .; clone size: once; J gene: TRBJ2-7; V gene: TRBV7-2; CDR3 protein: CASSWEPGRYEQYF; CDR3 DNA: TGTGCCAGCAGCTGGGAACCGGGCCGCTACGAGCAGTACTTC
D gene: .; clone size: few; J gene: TRBJ2-5; V gene: TRBV2; CDR3 protein: CAGGRMGRETQYF; CDR3 DNA: TGTGCCGGCGGTAGGATGGGGCGGGAGACCCAGTACTTC
D gene: .; clone size: .; J gene: TRBJ2-1; V gene: TRBV5-1; CDR3 protein: CASSKTQGIYNEQFF; CDR3 DNA: TGCGCCAGCAGCAAAACGCAGGGTATCTACAATGAGCAGTTCTTC
D gene: .; clone size: few; J gene: TRBJ2-3; V gene: TRBV10-3; CDR3 protein: CAISEVTSTDTQYF; CDR3 DNA: TGTGCCATCAGTGAGGTCACTAGCACAGATACGCAGTATTTT
D gene: TRBD1; clone size: .; J gene: TRBJ2-2; V gene: TRBV4-1; CDR3 protein: CASSQAQGAVTGELFF; CDR3 DNA: TGCGCCAGCAGCCAAGCTCAGGGGGCAGTCACCGGGGAGCTGTTTTTT
D gene: TRBD1; clone size: .; J gene: TRBJ1-5; V gene: TRBV4-1; CDR3 protein: CASSQDKGQGQPQHF; CDR3 DNA: TGCGCCAGCAGCCAAGATAAAGGACAGGGGCAGCCCCAGCATTTT
D gene: .; clone size: .; J gene: TRBJ2-7; V gene: TRBV20-1; CDR3 protein: CSAPELPWDLEQYF; CDR3 DNA: TGCAGTGCGCCGGAACTCCCCTGGGATCTAGAGCAGTACTTC
D gene: .; clone size: .; J gene: TRBJ2-6; V gene: TRBV5-1; CDR3 protein: CASIPVALSGANVLTF; CDR3 DNA: TGCGCCAGCATCCCGGTAGCCCTCTCTGGGGCCAACGTCCTGACTTTC
D gene: .; clone size: .; J gene: TRBJ2-7; V gene: TRBV19; CDR3 protein: CASNSGLSGTYEQYF; CDR3 DNA: TGTGCCAGTAATTCGGGACTGTCCGGAACTTACGAGCAGTACTTC
D gene: TRBD1; clone size: .; J gene: TRBJ1-3; V gene: TRBV12-3/TRBV12-4; CDR3 protein: CASSFMGQAGHTIYF; CDR3 DNA: TGTGCCAGCAGTTTTATGGGACAGGCGGGCCACACCATATATTTT
D gene: .; clone size: .; J gene: TRBJ1-2; V gene: TRBV20-1; CDR3 protein: CSARQPPAVSNYGYTF; CDR3 DNA: TGCAGTGCTAGACAGCCCCCGGCTGTCTCTAACTATGGCTACACCTTC
D gene: TRBD1; clone size: few; J gene: TRBJ1-5; V gene: TRBV28; CDR3 protein: CASSLLDRSNQPQHF; CDR3 DNA: TGTGCCAGCAGTTTACTGGACAGGAGCAATCAGCCCCAGCATTTT
D gene: .; clone size: .; J gene: TRBJ1-1; V gene: TRBV7-6; CDR3 protein: CASSRVGAAEAFF; CDR3 DNA: TGTGCCAGCAGCAGGGTGGGGGCGGCTGAAGCTTTCTTT
D gene: .; clone size: few; J gene: TRBJ1-2; V gene: TRBV27; CDR3 protein: CASSLYFSRALNYGYTF; CDR3 DNA: TGTGCCAGCAGTTTATACTTTTCCAGGGCATTGAACTATGGCTACACCTTC
D gene: TRBD2; clone size: .; J gene: TRBJ2-3; V gene: TRBV28; CDR3 protein: CASSPIGGTDTQYF; CDR3 DNA: TGTGCCAGCAGTCCAATCGGGGGGACAGATACGCAGTATTTT
D gene: TRBD1; clone size: .; J gene: TRBJ2-6; V gene: TRBV6-1; CDR3 protein: CASSEARTGGHSGANVLTF; CDR3 DNA: TGTGCCAGCAGTGAAGCACGAACAGGGGGGCATTCTGGGGCCAACGTCCTGACTTTC
D gene: .; clone size: .; J gene: TRBJ1-1; V gene: TRBV20-1; CDR3 protein: CSAWLNTEAFF; CDR3 DNA: TGCAGTGCTTGGCTGAACACTGAGGCTTTCTTT
D gene: TRBD1; clone size: few; J gene: TRBJ2-1; V gene: TRBV6-6; CDR3 protein: CASSRRQGTYNEQFF; CDR3 DNA: TGTGCCAGCAGCAGAAGACAGGGGACGTACAATGAGCAGTTCTTC
D gene: .; clone size: many; J gene: TRBJ2-1; V gene: TRBV29-1; CDR3 protein: CSVLAEGSYNEQFF; CDR3 DNA: TGCAGCGTATTAGCGGAGGGGTCCTACAATGAGCAGTTCTTC
D gene: .; clone size: .; J gene: TRBJ2-7; V gene: TRBV9; CDR3 protein: CASSVRDNYEQYF; CDR3 DNA: TGTGCCAGCAGCGTACGGGACAACTACGAGCAGTACTTC
D gene: TRBD2; clone size: .; J gene: TRBJ2-5; V gene: TRBV5-6; CDR3 protein: CASSGTSGYSYGQYF; CDR3 DNA: TGTGCCAGCAGCGGGACTAGCGGGTACTCCTACGGGCAGTACTTC
D gene: TRBD2; clone size: many; J gene: TRBJ2-7; V gene: TRBV5-1; CDR3 protein: CASSLESSGGYEQYF; CDR3 DNA: TGCGCCAGCAGCTTGGAGTCTAGCGGGGGTTACGAGCAGTACTTC
D gene: TRBD2; clone size: many; J gene: TRBJ2-7; V gene: TRBV12-3/TRBV12-4; CDR3 protein: CASSLGGLADYSYEQYF; CDR3 DNA: TGTGCCAGCAGTTTAGGGGGACTAGCGGACTACTCCTACGAGCAGTACTTC
D gene: TRBD1; clone size: .; J gene: TRBJ2-7; V gene: TRBV4-2; CDR3 protein: CASSQGGQVAWQYF; CDR3 DNA: TGTGCCAGCAGCCAAGGGGGACAGGTGGCATGGCAGTACTTC
D gene: TRBD2; clone size: .; J gene: TRBJ2-1; V gene: TRBV27; CDR3 protein: CASSRTGLAVYNEQFF; CDR3 DNA: TGTGCCAGCAGCCGTACGGGACTAGCGGTCTACAATGAGCAGTTCTTC
D gene: TRBD1; clone size: .; J gene: TRBJ2-7; V gene: TRBV14; CDR3 protein: CASSYTGTVFYEQYF; CDR3 DNA: TGTGCCAGCAGTTACACCGGGACAGTGTTCTACGAGCAGTACTTC
D gene: TRBD2; clone size: .; J gene: TRBJ2-3; V gene: TRBV5-1; CDR3 protein: CASSAGERDTRYF; CDR3 DNA: TGCGCCAGCAGCGCTGGTGAGCGGGATACGCGGTATTTT
D gene: .; clone size: .; J gene: TRBJ1-5; V gene: TRBV6-2/TRBV6-3; CDR3 protein: CASSYGDGNQPQHF; CDR3 DNA: TGTGCCAGCAGTTATGGGGACGGGAATCAGCCCCAGCATTTT
D gene: TRBD1; clone size: .; J gene: TRBJ1-1; V gene: TRBV9; CDR3 protein: CASSVDGQGATEAFF; CDR3 DNA: TGTGCCAGCAGCGTTGACGGCCAGGGGGCAACTGAAGCTTTCTTT
D gene: .; clone size: .; J gene: TRBJ2-3; V gene: TRBV11-2; CDR3 protein: CASSTRTTASTDTQYF; CDR3 DNA: TGTGCCAGCAGCACCCGGACTACGGCAAGCACAGATACGCAGTATTTT
D gene: TRBD2; clone size: few; J gene: TRBJ2-7; V gene: TRBV20-1; CDR3 protein: CSAPDRLAGSYEQYF; CDR3 DNA: TGCAGTGCTCCCGACCGACTAGCAGGTAGCTACGAGCAGTACTTC